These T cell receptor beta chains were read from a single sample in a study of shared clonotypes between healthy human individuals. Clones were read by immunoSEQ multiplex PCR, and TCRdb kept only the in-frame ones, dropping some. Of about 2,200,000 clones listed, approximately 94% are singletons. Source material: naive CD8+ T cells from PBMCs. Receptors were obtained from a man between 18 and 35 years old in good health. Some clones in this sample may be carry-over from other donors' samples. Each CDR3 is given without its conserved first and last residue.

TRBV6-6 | ATLGMGTDTEAF
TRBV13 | ASSPRGSNQPQH
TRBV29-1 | SVEDQRQGAMETQY
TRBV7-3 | ASSSRSGRAYEQF
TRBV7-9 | ASSLGGGNEKLF
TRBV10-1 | ASSEYTHTGGQF
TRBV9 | ASSVGDRWNTEAF
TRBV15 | ATSRVGWDEQF
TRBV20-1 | SARDGEQY
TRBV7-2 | ASSLEDPHGYT
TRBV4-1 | ASSQDRGPDSEAF
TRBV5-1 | ASSLYVDEQF
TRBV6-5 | ASSLAEGNEQF
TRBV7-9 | ASSLAGLNEQF
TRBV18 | ASSPPQGRYTDTQY
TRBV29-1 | SVWVQGFSGNTIY
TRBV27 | ASSFAGQLTGELF
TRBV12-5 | ASGLTPIGGLPISEQF
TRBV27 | ASSLSRQRSFYEQY
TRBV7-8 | ASSLDHYEQY
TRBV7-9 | ASSLEAGLAEAYNEQF
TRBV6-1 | ASSEGIKGEYEQY
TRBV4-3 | ASSQERTGNTEAF
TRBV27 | ASSPQVVGSYNEQF
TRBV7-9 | ASSPLVSGNTIY
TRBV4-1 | ASSQGGGAYEQY
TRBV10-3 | AISDWSYEQY
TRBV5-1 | ASSYRGIPPNEQF
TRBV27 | ASWEGQGHEQY
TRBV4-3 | ASSQGGASGDRELF
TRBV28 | ASKPSGTDTQY
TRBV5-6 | ASSHPFRDYSGANVLT
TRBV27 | AEGDREELGDTQY
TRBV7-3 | ASSHPQGGITDTQY
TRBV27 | ASILRRGRSYT
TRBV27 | ASSSSVGGANVLT
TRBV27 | ASSPWVGDQPQH
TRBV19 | ASSDLGLYTGELF
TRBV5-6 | ASSLGLAEGSSYNEQF
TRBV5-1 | ASSLTWQGEKSQY
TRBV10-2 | ASSEWPDGYT
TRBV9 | ASSVAGDGAYEQY
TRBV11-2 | ASSLGTLQF
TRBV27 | ASKAQGEETQY
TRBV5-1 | ASSLVSGSRETQY
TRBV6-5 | ASSYGQGLTEAF
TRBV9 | ASSEGTSGVEQF
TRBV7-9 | ASSAVGGDNLNTGELF
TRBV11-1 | ASTGGETYEQY
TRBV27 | ASSPGLLYGYT
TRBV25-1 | ASSEFRGDARVDGYT
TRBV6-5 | ASSYLPEGDYNEQF
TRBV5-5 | ASSLDGSYGEQY